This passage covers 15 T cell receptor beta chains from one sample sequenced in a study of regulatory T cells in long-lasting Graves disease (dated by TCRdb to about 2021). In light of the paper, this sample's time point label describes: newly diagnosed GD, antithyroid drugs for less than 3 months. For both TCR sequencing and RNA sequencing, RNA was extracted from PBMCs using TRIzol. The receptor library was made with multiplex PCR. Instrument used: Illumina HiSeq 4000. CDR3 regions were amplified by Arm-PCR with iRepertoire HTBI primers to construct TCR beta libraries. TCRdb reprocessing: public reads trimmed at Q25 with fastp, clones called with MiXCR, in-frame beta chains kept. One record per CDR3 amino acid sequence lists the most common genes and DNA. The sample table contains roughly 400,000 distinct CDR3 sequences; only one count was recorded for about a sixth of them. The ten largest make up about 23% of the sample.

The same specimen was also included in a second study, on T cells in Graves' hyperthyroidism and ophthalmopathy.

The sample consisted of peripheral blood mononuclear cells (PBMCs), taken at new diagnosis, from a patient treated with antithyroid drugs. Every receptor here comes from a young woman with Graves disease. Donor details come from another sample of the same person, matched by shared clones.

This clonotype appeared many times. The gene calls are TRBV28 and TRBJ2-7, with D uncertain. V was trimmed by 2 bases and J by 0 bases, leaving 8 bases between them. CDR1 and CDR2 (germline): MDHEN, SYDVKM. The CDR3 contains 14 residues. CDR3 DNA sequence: TGTGCCAGCAGTTTACTGAGTAGCTCCTACGAGCAGTACTTC. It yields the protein CASSLLSSSYEQYF.

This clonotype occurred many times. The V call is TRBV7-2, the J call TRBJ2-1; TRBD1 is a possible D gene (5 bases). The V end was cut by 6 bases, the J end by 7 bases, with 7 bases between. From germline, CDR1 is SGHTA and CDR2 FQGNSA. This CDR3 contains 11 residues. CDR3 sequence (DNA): TGTGCCAGCAGACAGGAAAATGAGCAGTTCTTC. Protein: CASRQENEQFF.

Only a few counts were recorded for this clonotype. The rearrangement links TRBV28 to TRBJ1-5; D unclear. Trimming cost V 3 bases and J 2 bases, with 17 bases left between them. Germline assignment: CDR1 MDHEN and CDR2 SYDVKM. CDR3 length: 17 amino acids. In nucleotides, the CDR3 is TGTGCCAGCAGTTTTTATCCTCCGACACGCGGCAATCAGCCCCAGCATTTT. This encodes CASSFYPPTRGNQPQHF.

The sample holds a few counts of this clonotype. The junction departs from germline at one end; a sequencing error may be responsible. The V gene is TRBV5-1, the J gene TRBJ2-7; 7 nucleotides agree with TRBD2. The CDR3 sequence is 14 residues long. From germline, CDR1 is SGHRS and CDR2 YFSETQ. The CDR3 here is CASSSERGTYEQCF. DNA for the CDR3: TGCGCCAGCAGCTCAGAGCGGGGAACCTACGAGCAGTGCTTC.

The CDR3 here is CASSTVGGTFAGDFYEQYF. The CDR3 region has the DNA TGTGCCAGCTCAACCGTGGGGGGCACCTTCGCGGGGGACTTCTACGAGCAGTACTTC. V gene TRBV18 combines with J gene TRBJ2-7, with D perhaps matching TRBD2 (7 bases). The ends were cut back, 5 bases at V and 3 bases at J, with 29 bases in the middle. CDR1 and CDR2 from the germline V gene are KGHSH and LQKENI. This CDR3 region has 19 residues.

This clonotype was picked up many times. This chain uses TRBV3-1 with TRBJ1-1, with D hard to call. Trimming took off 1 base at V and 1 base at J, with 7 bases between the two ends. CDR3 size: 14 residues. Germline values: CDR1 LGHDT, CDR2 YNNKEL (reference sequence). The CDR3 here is CASSQVGGNTEAFF. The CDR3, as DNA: TGTGCCAGCAGCCAAGTAGGAGGGAACACTGAAGCTTTCTTT.

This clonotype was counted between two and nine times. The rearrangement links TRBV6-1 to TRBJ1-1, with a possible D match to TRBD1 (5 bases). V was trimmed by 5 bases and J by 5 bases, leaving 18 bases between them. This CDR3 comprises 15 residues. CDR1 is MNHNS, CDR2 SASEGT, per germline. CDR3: CASSTPPGTRTEAFF. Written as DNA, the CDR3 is TGTGCCAGCAGTACCCCCCCAGGGACTCGGACTGAAGCTTTCTTT.

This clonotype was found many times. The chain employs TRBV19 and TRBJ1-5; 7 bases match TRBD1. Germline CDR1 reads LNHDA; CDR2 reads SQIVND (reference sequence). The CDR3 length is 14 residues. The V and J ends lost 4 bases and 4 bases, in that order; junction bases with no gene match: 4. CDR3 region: CASSTTGKNQPQHF. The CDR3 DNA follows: TGTGCCAGTAGTACGACAGGGAAGAATCAGCCCCAGCATTTT.

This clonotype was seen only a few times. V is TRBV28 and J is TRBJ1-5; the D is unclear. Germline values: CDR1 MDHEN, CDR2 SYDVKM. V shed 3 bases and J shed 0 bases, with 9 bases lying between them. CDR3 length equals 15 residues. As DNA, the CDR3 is TGTGCCAGCAGTTTGCTGGAGCCTAGCAATCAGCCCCAGCATTTT. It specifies CASSLLEPSNQPQHF.

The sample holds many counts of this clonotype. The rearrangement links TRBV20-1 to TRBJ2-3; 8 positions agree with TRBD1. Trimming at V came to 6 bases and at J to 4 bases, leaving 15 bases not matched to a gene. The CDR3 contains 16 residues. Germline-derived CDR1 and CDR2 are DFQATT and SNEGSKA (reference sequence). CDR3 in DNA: TGCAGTGCCGCACACCAGGGGGCGCGTCGACCAGATACGCAGTATTTT. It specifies CSAAHQGARRPDTQYF.

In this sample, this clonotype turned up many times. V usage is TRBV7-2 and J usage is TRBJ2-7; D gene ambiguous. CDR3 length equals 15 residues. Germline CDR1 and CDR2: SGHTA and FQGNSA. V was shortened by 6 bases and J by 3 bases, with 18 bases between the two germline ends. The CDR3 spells CASRVIGSIGYEQYF. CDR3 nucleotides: TGTGCCAGCAGGGTCATTGGGTCTATAGGCTACGAGCAGTACTTC.

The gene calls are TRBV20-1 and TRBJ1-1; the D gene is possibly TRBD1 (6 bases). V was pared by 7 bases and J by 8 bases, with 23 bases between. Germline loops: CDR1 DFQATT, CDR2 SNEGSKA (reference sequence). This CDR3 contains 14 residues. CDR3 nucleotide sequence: TGCAGTGTACCAAGCAGGAGGGGGTTAGGGGAAGCTTTCTTT. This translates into CSVPSRRGLGEAFF.

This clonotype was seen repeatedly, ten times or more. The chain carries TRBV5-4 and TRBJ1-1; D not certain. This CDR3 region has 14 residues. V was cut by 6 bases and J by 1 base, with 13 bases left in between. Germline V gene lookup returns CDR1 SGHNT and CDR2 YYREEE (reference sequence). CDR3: CASTTRAKNTEAFF. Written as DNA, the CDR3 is TGTGCCAGCACTACGAGGGCGAAGAACACTGAAGCTTTCTTT.

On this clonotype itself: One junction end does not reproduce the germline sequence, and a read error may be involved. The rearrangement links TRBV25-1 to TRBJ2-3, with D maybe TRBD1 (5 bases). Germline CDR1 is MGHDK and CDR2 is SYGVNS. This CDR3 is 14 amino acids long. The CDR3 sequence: CASSELMGTGTQYF. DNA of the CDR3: TGTGCCAGCAGTGAATTAATGGGCACAGGTACGCAGTATTTT.

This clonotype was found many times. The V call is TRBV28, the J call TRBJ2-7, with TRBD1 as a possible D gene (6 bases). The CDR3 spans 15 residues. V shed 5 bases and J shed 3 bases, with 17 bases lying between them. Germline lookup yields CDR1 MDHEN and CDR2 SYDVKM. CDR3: CASSEARGQIYEQYF. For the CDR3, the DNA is TGTGCCAGCAGTGAGGCGAGAGGACAGATCTACGAGCAGTACTTC.